These T cell receptor beta chains were read from a single sample in a study of T cell responses to AZD1222 COVID-19 vaccine. The data were produced by immunoSEQ multiplex PCR, yet TCRdb's version contains in-frame clones alone and is incomplete. The sample records some 100,000 clones, about nine tenths being singletons. Sequenced material: peripheral blood, taken on day 0 of AZD1222 vaccination. These receptor sequences come from an adult in good health. The CDR3 runs from the conserved cysteine through the conserved F or W. The order of the fields is J gene, D gene, V gene, clone size, CDR3 DNA, CDR3 protein. A D gene is named only where the DNA matches it firmly. Rows give clone size only sometimes, using once, few, many, or a class for an expanded clone.

>TRBJ2-3|NA|TRBV18|NA
TGTGCCAGCTATGATGATCTCACAGATACGCAGTATTTT
CASYDDLTDTQYF
>TRBJ2-1|NA|TRBV4-3|once
TGCGCCAGCAGCCAAGTTCTGGCCTGGAGCTCCTACAATGAGCAGTTCTTC
CASSQVLAWSSYNEQFF
>TRBJ1-4|NA|TRBV7-9|once
TGTGCCAGCAGCGAAGGGTCCGTTGGAGAAAAACTGTTTTTT
CASSEGSVGEKLFF
>TRBJ2-1|TRBD2|TRBV12-5|NA
TGTGCTAGTGGTTTTTTTTCGAAAGCGGGAGACCCCTACAATGAGCAGTTCTTC
CASGFFSKAGDPYNEQFF
>TRBJ2-1|NA|TRBV29-1|NA
TGCAGCGTAGAGGGATTCCGCGACAATGAGCAGTTCTTC
CSVEGFRDNEQFF
>TRBJ2-7|NA|TRBV27|NA
TGTGCCAGCAGTCCCGGAGCTACCTACGAGCAGTACTTC
CASSPGATYEQYF
>TRBJ2-5|NA|TRBV2|once
TGTGCCAGCAGTGACCAGGAAGAGACCCAGTACTTC
CASSDQEETQYF
>TRBJ2-2|TRBD2|TRBV25-1|once
TGTGCCAGCAGTGAAGGGACTAGTATGGCCGGGGAGCTGTTTTTT
CASSEGTSMAGELFF
>TRBJ2-3|TRBD2|TRBV6-5|NA
TGTGCCAGCTCTGGGACTAGCGGGAGCTCAGATACGCAGTATTTT
CASSGTSGSSDTQYF
>TRBJ2-5|NA|TRBV18|NA
TGTGCCAGCTCACCGACTCTCCGGGACGAAGGGACCCAGTACTTC
CASSPTLRDEGTQYF
>TRBJ1-4|NA|TRBV30|NA
TGTGCCTGGACGGTACAGGGAAATGAAAAACTGTTTTTT
CAWTVQGNEKLFF
>TRBJ1-1|NA|TRBV6-5|NA
TGTGCCAGCAGTTACGCAGGGGACACTGAAGCTTTCTTT
CASSYAGDTEAFF
>TRBJ2-5|TRBD1|TRBV28|few
TGTGCCAGCAGTTCCCGAATAGGACAGGCTCGCAATTTTAATACGCATCACTTC
CASSSRIGQARNFNTHHF
>TRBJ1-4|NA|TRBV4-3|NA
TGCGCCAGCAGCCAAGTCACAGATCATCTGCTGACAACTAATGAAAAACTGTTTTTT
CASSQVTDHLLTTNEKLFF
>TRBJ2-5|TRBD2|TRBV7-6|NA
TGTGCCAGCAGCCTCCACGGGGGGGTAGCGAGTGAAGAGACCCAGTACTTC
CASSLHGGVASEETQYF
>TRBJ2-5|NA|TRBV4-1|NA
TGCGCCAGCAGCCCGCCTCAGGGGACCCAGTACTTC
CASSPPQGTQYF
>TRBJ2-7|TRBD2|TRBV4-2|NA
TGTGCCAGCAGCCAAGATCTCGGACTAGCGGGAACCTACGAGCAGTACTTC
CASSQDLGLAGTYEQYF
>TRBJ1-2|NA|TRBV18|few
TGTGCCAGCTCACCGACCAACGACAGGAACTATGGCTACACCTTC
CASSPTNDRNYGYTF
>TRBJ2-7|TRBD2|TRBV27|NA
TGTGCCAGCAGTTTAGGAGCGGGAGGATACGAGCAGTACTTC
CASSLGAGGYEQYF
>TRBJ2-6|TRBD1|TRBV24-1|NA
TGTGCCACCAGTGATCCCCCGGGACAGAGCTCTGGGGCCAACGTCCTGACTTTC
CATSDPPGQSSGANVLTF
>TRBJ2-7|NA|TRBV19|NA
TGTGCCAGTAGTCCAGGCTACGAGCAGTACTTC
CASSPGYEQYF
>TRBJ2-2|NA|TRBV28|NA
TGTGCCAGCGGCACCTCCACCGGGGAGCTGTTTTTT
CASGTSTGELFF
>TRBJ2-3|NA|TRBV5-5|NA
TGTGCCAGCAACGAACGATGGACCACAGATACGCAGTATTTT
CASNERWTTDTQYF
>TRBJ2-1|TRBD1|TRBV7-7|once
TGTGCCAGCAGCTTGCGCACAGGGGGGTACAATGAGCAGTTCTTC
CASSLRTGGYNEQFF
>TRBJ2-3|NA|TRBV5-1|NA
TGCGCCAGCAGCCCGGGACGGCCCACAGATACGCAGTATTTT
CASSPGRPTDTQYF
>TRBJ2-7|NA|TRBV19|NA
TGTGCCAGTAGTTCCAGGCCGGAGGGATACGAGCAGTACTTC
CASSSRPEGYEQYF
>TRBJ2-5|NA|TRBV11-1|NA
TGTGCCAGCAGCCCGGGGGAGACCCAGTACTTC
CASSPGETQYF
>TRBJ2-7|NA|TRBV28|NA
TGTGCCAGCAGCGGGATAATCGGACAGTCCCTCTACGAGCAGTACTTC
CASSGIIGQSLYEQYF
>TRBJ2-2|TRBD2|TRBV19|NA
TGTGCCAGTAGTGGGATTGGGCGGGAGGGCCTCACCGGGGAGCTGTTTTTT
CASSGIGREGLTGELFF
>TRBJ1-5|NA|TRBV2|NA
TGTGCCAGCAGTGAAATGAGTACAACGGGACCCCAGCATTTT
CASSEMSTTGPQHF
>TRBJ1-5|TRBD1|TRBV27|NA
TGTGCCAGCAGTTTGACAGGGGCGCATCAGCCCCAGCATTTT
CASSLTGAHQPQHF
>TRBJ1-1|NA|TRBV6-5|NA
TGTGCCAGCAGTTACGGGCCGGGCACTGAAGCTTTCTTT
CASSYGPGTEAFF
>TRBJ2-3|NA|TRBV19|once
TGTGCCAGTGGGGGCGGCGATACGCAGTATTTT
CASGGGDTQYF
>TRBJ2-3|TRBD2|TRBV28|NA
TGTGCCAGCACCCACGGGGGGGCAGATACGCAGTATTTT
CASTHGGADTQYF
>TRBJ2-1|NA|TRBV7-9|NA
TGTGCCAGCAGCTTATCGGTGGTGAGCTCCTACAATGAGCAGTTCTTC
CASSLSVVSSYNEQFF
>TRBJ2-1|TRBD1|TRBV10-3|NA
TGTGCCATCAGTGCGGACAGGTTGAATGGGAATGAGCAGTTCTTC
CAISADRLNGNEQFF
>TRBJ2-7|NA|TRBV7-9|NA
TGTGCCAGCAGCCGGGGGTGGGGGTCCGAGCAGTACTTC
CASSRGWGSEQYF